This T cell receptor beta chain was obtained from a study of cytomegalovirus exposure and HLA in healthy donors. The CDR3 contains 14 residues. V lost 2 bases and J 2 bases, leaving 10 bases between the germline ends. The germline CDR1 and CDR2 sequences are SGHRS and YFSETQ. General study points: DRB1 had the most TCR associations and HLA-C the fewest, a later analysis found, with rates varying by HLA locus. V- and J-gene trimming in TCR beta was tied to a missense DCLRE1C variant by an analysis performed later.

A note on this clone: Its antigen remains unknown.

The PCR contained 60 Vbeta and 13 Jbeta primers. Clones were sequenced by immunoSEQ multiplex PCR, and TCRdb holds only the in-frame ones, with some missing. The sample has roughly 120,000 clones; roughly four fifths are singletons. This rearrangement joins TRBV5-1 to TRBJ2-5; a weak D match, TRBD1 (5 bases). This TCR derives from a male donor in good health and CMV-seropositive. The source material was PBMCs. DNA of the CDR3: TGCGCCAGCAGCTTCTCGCCAGGGCAAGAGACCCAGTACTTC. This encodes CASSFSPGQETQYF.